These T cell receptor beta chains were read from a single sample in a study of CD8 T cells in ankylosing spondylitis. TCRdb reprocessed the 5' RACE reads with MiXCR, giving one entry per CDR3 protein. The sample contains 200,000 or so distinct CDR3 sequences, 15% to 20% of which appear only once. The specimen sequenced was blood, either unsorted or a sorted T cell fraction (not recorded which). The source of these receptors is a male donor between 5 and 29 years old with ankylosing spondylitis or in good health (not recorded which). CDR3s include the opening cysteine and the closing phenylalanine or tryptophan. The D gene is left open where the match is weak. Clone size, where shown, is once, few, many, or a class for clones that have expanded.

TRBJ1-2 | many | - | TRBV27 | CASSLSANYGYTF | TGTGCCAGCAGTTTATCGGCAAACTATGGCTACACCTTC
TRBJ2-7 | - | TRBD2 | TRBV20-1 | CSARPHSRLAGTSYEQYF | TGCAGTGCTCGGCCGCACTCCAGACTAGCGGGGACTTCCTACGAGCAGTACTTC
TRBJ2-7 | - | - | TRBV7-6 | CASSLVGREQYF | TGTGCCAGCAGCTTAGTGGGACGCGAGCAGTACTTC
TRBJ2-7 | few | - | TRBV29-1 | CSVGSYEQYF | TGCAGCGTCGGAAGTTACGAGCAGTACTTC
TRBJ2-3 | - | - | TRBV9 | CASSVSGIQGDTQYF | TGTGCCAGCAGCGTAAGCGGCATCCAAGGAGATACGCAGTATTTT
TRBJ2-7 | many | TRBD2 | TRBV6-1 | CASSSGNYYEQYF | TGTGCCAGCAGTAGCGGGAATTACTACGAGCAGTACTTC
TRBJ2-1 | many | - | TRBV12-3/TRBV12-4 | CASSFERLTYNEQFF | TGTGCCAGCAGTTTTGAAAGACTAACCTACAATGAGCAGTTCTTC
TRBJ2-2 | many | - | TRBV2 | CASSAKFGTGELFF | TGTGCCAGCAGCGCTAAATTTGGGACCGGGGAGCTGTTTTTT
TRBJ2-1 | many | - | TRBV20-1 | CSATKGASVGEQFF | TGCAGTGCAACCAAAGGGGCTAGCGTTGGTGAGCAGTTCTTC
TRBJ2-1 | many | - | TRBV18 | CASSPPSLNEQFF | TGTGCCAGCTCACCGCCTAGCCTCAATGAGCAGTTCTTC
TRBJ2-1 | - | - | TRBV20-1 | CSASDGAGEQFF | TGCAGTGCTAGTGATGGGGCAGGTGAGCAGTTCTTC
TRBJ2-4 | once | TRBD1 | TRBV29-1 | CSAGQSKNIQYF | TGCAGCGCGGGACAGTCGAAAAACATTCAGTACTTC
TRBJ2-2 | many | TRBD2 | TRBV12-3/TRBV12-4 | CASSSLAGRLNTGELFF | TGTGCCAGCAGTTCACTAGCGGGACGGCTCAACACCGGGGAGCTGTTTTTT
TRBJ2-4 | many | TRBD1 | TRBV5-1 | CASSPYNLAGGLAKNIQYF | TGCGCCAGCAGCCCCTATAATCTGGCAGGGGGTTTAGCCAAAAACATTCAGTACTTC
TRBJ1-5 | few | - | TRBV20-1 | CSARSGAGNQPQHF | TGCAGTGCTAGATCAGGGGCCGGCAATCAGCCCCAGCATTTT
TRBJ1-2 | many | - | TRBV29-1 | CSVVGLVYGYTF | TGCAGCGTTGTGGGTTTAGTTTATGGCTACACCTTC
TRBJ2-1 | many | - | TRBV7-8 | CASRARGHEQFF | TGTGCCAGCAGGGCCCGGGGCCATGAGCAGTTCTTC
TRBJ2-7 | many | TRBD2 | TRBV20-1 | CSATPSGLAEEQYF | TGCAGTGCTACACCCTCGGGACTAGCGGAGGAGCAGTACTTC
TRBJ2-7 | many | - | TRBV6-1 | CASNSNYEQYF | TGTGCCAGCAATTCGAACTACGAGCAGTACTTC
TRBJ2-7 | many | - | TRBV5-1 | CASSFGTGYEQYF | TGCGCCAGCAGCTTCGGCACAGGGTACGAGCAGTACTTC
TRBJ2-5 | many | - | TRBV20-1 | CSARDPGGRETQYF | TGCAGTGCTAGAGATCCGGGGGGCCGGGAGACCCAGTACTTC
TRBJ2-3 | few | - | TRBV10-2 | CASSDIGNTQYF | TGCGCCAGCAGTGATATCGGCAATACGCAGTATTTT
TRBJ1-5 | many | - | TRBV27 | CASSLIVPASNQPQHF | TGTGCCAGCAGTTTAATCGTTCCGGCTAGCAATCAGCCCCAGCATTTT
TRBJ2-3 | many | TRBD2 | TRBV10-3 | CAIRLLADTDTQYF | TGTGCCATCAGACTGCTAGCGGACACAGATACGCAGTATTTT
TRBJ2-3 | many | TRBD1 | TRBV5-1 | CASSPGQGAVTDTQYF | TGCGCCAGCAGCCCGGGACAGGGGGCGGTAACAGATACGCAGTATTTT
TRBJ1-4 | many | - | TRBV10-3 | CAISESKEKLFF | TGTGCCATCAGTGAGTCGAAGGAAAAACTGTTTTTT
TRBJ2-1 | many | TRBD2 | TRBV6-2/TRBV6-3 | CASRERLAGGLEQFF | TGTGCCAGCAGGGAACGACTAGCGGGAGGGCTTGAGCAGTTCTTC
TRBJ1-5 | many | - | TRBV27 | CASSLLGRGGQPQHF | TGTGCCAGCAGTTTATTAGGCAGGGGAGGTCAGCCCCAGCATTTT
TRBJ2-5 | many | - | TRBV4-2 | CASSPNPGPETQYF | TGTGCCAGCAGCCCCAACCCTGGGCCAGAGACCCAGTACTTC
TRBJ2-1 | few | TRBD1 | TRBV27 | CASGYRGNEQFF | TGTGCCAGCGGGTACAGGGGTAATGAGCAGTTCTTC
TRBJ2-5 | many | - | TRBV5-1 | CASSLTVTNEETQYF | TGCGCCAGCAGCTTGACCGTAACAAACGAAGAGACCCAGTACTTC
TRBJ1-4 | many | - | TRBV7-9 | CASTGQTGKLFF | TGTGCCAGCACGGGTCAGACGGGAAAACTGTTTTTT
TRBJ2-2 | many | TRBD2 | TRBV10-3 | CAISERALADNTGELFF | TGTGCCATCAGTGAGAGGGCACTAGCGGATAACACCGGGGAGCTGTTTTTT
TRBJ1-1 | - | - | TRBV15 | CATSRDKYSANTEAFF | TGTGCCACCAGCAGAGATAAATACAGCGCCAACACTGAAGCTTTCTTT
TRBJ2-1 | - | - | TRBV2 | CASRKSSSVSSYNEQFF | TGTGCCAGCAGGAAGTCATCGAGCGTAAGCTCCTACAATGAGCAGTTCTTC
TRBJ1-5 | - | - | TRBV20-1 | CRARDYTYSNQPQHF | TGCAGAGCTAGAGATTATACCTATAGCAATCAGCCCCAGCATTTT
TRBJ2-1 | few | TRBD2 | TRBV12-3/TRBV12-4 | CASRVTSGRYNEQFF | TGTGCCAGCAGAGTGACTAGCGGGAGATACAATGAGCAGTTCTTC